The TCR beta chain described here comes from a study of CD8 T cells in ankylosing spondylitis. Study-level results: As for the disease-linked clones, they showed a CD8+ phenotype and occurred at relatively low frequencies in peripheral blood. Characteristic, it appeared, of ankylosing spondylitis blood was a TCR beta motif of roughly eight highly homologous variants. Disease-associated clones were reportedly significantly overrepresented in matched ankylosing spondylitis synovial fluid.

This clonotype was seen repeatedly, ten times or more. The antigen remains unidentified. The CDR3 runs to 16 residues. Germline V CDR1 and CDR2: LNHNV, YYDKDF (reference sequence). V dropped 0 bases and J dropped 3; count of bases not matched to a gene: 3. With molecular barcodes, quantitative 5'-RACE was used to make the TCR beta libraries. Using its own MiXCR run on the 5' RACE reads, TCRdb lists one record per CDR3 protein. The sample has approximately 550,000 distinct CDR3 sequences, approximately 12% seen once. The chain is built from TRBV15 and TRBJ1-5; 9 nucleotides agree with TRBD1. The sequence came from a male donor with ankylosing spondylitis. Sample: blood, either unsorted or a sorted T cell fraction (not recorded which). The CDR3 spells CATSRETGGYNQPQHF. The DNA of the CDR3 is TGTGCCACCAGCAGAGAAACAGGGGGCTACAATCAGCCCCAGCATTTT. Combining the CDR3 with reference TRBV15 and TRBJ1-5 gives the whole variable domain DAMVIQNPRYQVTQFGKPVTLSCSQTLNHNVMYWYQQKSSQAPKLLFHYYDKDFNNEADTPDNFQSRRPNTSFCFLDIRSPGLGDTAMYLCATSRETGGYNQPQHFGDGTRLSIL.